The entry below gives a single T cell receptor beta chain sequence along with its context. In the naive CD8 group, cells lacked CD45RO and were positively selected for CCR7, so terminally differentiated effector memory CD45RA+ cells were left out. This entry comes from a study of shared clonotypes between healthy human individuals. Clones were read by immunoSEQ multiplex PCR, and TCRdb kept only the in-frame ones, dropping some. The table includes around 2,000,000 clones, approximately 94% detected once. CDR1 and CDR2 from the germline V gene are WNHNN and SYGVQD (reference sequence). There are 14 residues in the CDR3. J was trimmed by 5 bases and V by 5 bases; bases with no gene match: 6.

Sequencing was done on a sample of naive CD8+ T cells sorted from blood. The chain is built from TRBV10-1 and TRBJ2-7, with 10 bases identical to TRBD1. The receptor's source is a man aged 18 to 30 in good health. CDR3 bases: TGCGCCAGCAGTCCCGGGACAGGGGTCCACGAGCAGTACTTC. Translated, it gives CASSPGTGVHEQYF.